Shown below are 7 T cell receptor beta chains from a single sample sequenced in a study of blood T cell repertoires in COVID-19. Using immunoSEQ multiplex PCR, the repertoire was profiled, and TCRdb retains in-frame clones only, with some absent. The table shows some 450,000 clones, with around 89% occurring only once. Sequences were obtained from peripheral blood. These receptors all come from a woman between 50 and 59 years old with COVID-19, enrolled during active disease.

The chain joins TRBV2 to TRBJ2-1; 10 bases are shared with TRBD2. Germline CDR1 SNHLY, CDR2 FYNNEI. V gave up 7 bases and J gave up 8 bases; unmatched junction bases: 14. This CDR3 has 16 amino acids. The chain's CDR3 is CASKPLAGAAGDEQFF. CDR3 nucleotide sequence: TGTGCCAGCAAGCCCCTAGCGGGGGCAGCGGGGGATGAGCAGTTCTTC.

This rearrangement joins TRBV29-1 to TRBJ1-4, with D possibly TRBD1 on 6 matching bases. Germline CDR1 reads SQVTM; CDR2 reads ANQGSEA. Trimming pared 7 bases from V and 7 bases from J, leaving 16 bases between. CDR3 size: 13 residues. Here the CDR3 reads CSAGQSTSEKLFF. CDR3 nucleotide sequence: TGCAGCGCTGGACAGTCGACGAGTGAAAAACTGTTTTTT.

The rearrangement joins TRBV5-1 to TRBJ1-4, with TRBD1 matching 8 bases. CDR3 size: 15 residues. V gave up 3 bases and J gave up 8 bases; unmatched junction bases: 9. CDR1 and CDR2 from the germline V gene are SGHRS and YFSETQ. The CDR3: CASSSQGEVGEKLFF. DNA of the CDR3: TGCGCCAGCAGCTCACAGGGGGAGGTTGGGGAAAAACTGTTTTTT. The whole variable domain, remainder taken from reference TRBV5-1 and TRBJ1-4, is KAGVTQTPRYLIKTRGQQVTLSCSPISGHRSVSWYQQTPGQGLQFLFEYFSETQRNKGNFPGRFSGRQFSNSRSEMNVSTLELGDSALYLCASSSQGEVGEKLFFGSGTQLSVL.

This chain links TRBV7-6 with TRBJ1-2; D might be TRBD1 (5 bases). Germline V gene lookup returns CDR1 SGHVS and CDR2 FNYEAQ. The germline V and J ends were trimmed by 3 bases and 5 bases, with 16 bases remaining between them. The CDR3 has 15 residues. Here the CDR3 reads CASSLGGRTEYGYTF. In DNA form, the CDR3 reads TGTGCCAGCAGCTTGGGGGGACGTACAGAGTATGGCTACACCTTC.

The CDR3: CASHSTGALYGYTF. CDR3 sequence (DNA): TGTGCCAGTCACTCGACAGGGGCTCTCTATGGCTACACCTTC. The chain recombines TRBV6-5 with TRBJ1-2, with 8 positions matching TRBD1. CDR1 and CDR2 (germline): MNHEY, SVGAGI. The CDR3 totals 14 residues. Unmatched junction bases numbered 10, after V lost 9 bases and J lost 4 bases.

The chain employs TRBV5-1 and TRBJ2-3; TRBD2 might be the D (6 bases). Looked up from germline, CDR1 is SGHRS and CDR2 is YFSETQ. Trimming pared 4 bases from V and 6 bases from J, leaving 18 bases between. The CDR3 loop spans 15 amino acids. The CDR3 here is CASSLEGSEMDTQYF. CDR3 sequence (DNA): TGCGCCAGCAGCCTGGAGGGGTCAGAGATGGATACGCAGTATTTT.

In DNA, the CDR3 is TGCGCCAGCAGCCCTGACAGTCCCCGAAGAGGCGAGCAGTACTTC. This encodes CASSPDSPRRGEQYF. The V gene is TRBV5-1, the J gene TRBJ2-7; maybe TRBD1 (5 bases). V was clipped by 4 bases and J by 6 bases, with 20 bases between them. The CDR3 length is 15 residues. Per the germline V gene, CDR1 is SGHRS and CDR2 is YFSETQ.